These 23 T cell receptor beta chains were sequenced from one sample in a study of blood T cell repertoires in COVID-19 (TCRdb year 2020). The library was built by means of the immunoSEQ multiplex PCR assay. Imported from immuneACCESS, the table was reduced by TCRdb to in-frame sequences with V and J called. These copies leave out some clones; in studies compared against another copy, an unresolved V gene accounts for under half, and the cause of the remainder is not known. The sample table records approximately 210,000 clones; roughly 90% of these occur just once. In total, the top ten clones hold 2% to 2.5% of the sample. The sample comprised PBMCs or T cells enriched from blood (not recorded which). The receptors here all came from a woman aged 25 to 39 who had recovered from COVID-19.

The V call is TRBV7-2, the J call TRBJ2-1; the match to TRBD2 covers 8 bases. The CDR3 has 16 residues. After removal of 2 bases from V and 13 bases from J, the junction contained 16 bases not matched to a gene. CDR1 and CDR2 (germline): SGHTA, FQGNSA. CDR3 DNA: TGTGCCAGCAGCTTATATGGGACTAGGGGCGGGGTGGAACAGTTCTTC. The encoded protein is CASSLYGTRGGVEQFF.

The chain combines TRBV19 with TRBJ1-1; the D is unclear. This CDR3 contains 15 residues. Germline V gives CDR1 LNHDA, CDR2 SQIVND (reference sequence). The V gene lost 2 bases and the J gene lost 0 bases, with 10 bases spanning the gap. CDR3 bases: TGTGCCAGTAGTATATACGGCGGAATGAACACTGAAGCTTTCTTT. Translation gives CASSIYGGMNTEAFF.

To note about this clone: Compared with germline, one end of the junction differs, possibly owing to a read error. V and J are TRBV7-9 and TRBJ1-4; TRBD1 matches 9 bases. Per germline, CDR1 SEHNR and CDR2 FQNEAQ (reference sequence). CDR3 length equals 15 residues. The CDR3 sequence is CVSSPTGQGNEKLFF. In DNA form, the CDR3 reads TGTGTCAGCAGCCCCACAGGACAGGGGAATGAAAAACTGTTTTTT.

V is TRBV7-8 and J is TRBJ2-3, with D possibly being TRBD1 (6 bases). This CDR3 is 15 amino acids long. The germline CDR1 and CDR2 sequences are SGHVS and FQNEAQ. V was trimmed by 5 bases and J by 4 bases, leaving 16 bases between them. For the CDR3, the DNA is TGTGCCAGCAGCGCGAGCCCAACAGGGCCAGATACGCAGTATTTT. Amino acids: CASSASPTGPDTQYF.

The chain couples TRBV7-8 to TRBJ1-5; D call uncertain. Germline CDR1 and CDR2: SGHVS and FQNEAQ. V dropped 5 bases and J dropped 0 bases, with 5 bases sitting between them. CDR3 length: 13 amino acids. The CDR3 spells CASSPNSNQPQHF. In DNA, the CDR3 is TGTGCCAGCAGCCCCAATAGCAATCAGCCCCAGCATTTT.

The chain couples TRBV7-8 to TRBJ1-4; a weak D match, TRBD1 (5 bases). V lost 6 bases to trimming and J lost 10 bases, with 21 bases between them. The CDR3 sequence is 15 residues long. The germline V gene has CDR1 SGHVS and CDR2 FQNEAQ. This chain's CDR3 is CASSQNGTPKGKLFF. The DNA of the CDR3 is TGTGCCAGCAGTCAAAATGGGACTCCGAAGGGAAAACTGTTTTTT. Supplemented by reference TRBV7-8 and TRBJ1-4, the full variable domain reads GAGVSQSPRYKVAKRGQDVALRCDPISGHVSLFWYQQALGQGPEFLTYFQNEAQLDKSGLPSDRFFAERPEGSVSTLKIQRTQQEDSAVYLCASSQNGTPKGKLFFGSGTQLSVL.

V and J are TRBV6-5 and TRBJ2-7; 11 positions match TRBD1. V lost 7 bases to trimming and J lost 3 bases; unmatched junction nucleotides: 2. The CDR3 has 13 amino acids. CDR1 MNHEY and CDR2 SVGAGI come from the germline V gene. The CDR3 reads CASIGTGGYEQYF. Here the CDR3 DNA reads TGTGCCAGCATCGGGACAGGGGGCTACGAGCAGTACTTC.

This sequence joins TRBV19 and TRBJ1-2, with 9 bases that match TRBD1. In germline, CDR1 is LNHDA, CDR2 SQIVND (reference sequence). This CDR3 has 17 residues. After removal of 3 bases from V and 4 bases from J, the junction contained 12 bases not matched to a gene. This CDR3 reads CASSIPGQGFPIYGYTF. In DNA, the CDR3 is TGTGCCAGTAGTATTCCGGGACAGGGATTCCCGATCTATGGCTACACCTTC.

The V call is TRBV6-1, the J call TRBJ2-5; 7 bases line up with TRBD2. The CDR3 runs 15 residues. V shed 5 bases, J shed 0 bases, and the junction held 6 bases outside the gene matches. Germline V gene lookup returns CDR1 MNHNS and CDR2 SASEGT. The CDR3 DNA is TGTGCCAGCAGTCCCCGGGGGGACTACCAAGAGACCCAGTACTTC. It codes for CASSPRGDYQETQYF.

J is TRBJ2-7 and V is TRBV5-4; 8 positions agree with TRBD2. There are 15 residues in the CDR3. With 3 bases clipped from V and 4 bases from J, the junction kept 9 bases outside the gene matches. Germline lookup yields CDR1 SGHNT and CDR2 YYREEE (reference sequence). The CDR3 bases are TGTGCCAGCAGCTCGTTAGCGGGGACGGGGTACGAGCAGTACTTC. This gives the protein CASSSLAGTGYEQYF.

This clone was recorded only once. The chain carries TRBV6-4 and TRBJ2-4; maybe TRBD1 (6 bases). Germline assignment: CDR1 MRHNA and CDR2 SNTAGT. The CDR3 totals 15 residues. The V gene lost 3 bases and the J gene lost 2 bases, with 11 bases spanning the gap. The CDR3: CASSDVGGSKNIQYF. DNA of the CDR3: TGTGCCAGCAGTGATGTTGGGGGCTCCAAAAACATTCAGTACTTC.

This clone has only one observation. Here the CDR3 reads CASSLAAGNYEQYF. CDR3 DNA: TGCGCCAGCAGCTTGGCCGCAGGGAACTACGAGCAGTACTTC. This chain joins TRBV5-1 and TRBJ2-7, with D possibly matching TRBD1 (5 bases). The CDR3 is 14 residues long. The V end was cut by 0 bases, the J end by 3 bases, with 10 bases between. Germline CDR1 reads SGHRS; CDR2 reads YFSETQ. Using reference TRBV5-1 and TRBJ2-7 for the parts outside the CDR3, the full variable domain is KAGVTQTPRYLIKTRGQQVTLSCSPISGHRSVSWYQQTPGQGLQFLFEYFSETQRNKGNFPGRFSGRQFSNSRSEMNVSTLELGDSALYLCASSLAAGNYEQYFGPGTRLTVT.

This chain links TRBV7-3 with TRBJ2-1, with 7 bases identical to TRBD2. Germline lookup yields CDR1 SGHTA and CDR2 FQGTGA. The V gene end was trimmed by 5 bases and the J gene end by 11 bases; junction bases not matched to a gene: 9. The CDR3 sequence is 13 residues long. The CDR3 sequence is CASSPGLLGQQFF. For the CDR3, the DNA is TGTGCCAGCAGCCCGGGACTATTGGGACAGCAGTTCTTC.

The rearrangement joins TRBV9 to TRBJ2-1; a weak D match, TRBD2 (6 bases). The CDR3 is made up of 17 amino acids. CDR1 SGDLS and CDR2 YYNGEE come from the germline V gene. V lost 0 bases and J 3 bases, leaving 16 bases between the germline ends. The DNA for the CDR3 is TGTGCCAGCAGCGTAGAGGGGACTCTTACCCTCTACAATGAGCAGTTCTTC. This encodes CASSVEGTLTLYNEQFF.

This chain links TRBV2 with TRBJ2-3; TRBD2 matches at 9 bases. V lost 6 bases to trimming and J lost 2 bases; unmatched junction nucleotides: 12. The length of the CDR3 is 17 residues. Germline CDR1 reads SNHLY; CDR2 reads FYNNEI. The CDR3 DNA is TGTGCCAGCAGGGGGACTTATAGCGGGGGACCCACAGATACGCAGTATTTT. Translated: CASRGTYSGGPTDTQYF.

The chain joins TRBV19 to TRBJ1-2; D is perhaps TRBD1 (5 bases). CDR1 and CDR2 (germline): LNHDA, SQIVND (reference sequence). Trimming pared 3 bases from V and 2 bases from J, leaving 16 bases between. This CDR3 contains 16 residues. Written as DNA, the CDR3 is TGTGCCAGTAGTATGCACAATCCGACAGAGAACTATGGCTACACCTTC. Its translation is CASSMHNPTENYGYTF.

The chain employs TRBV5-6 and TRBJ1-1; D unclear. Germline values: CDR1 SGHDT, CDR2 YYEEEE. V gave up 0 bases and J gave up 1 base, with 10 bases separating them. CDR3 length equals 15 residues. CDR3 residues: CASSLVNRQNTEAFF. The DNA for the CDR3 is TGTGCCAGCAGCTTGGTGAACAGACAGAACACTGAAGCTTTCTTT.

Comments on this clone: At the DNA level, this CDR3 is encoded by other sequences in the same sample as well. The CDR3 here is CASSLETDDGYTF. The CDR3 region has the DNA TGCGCCAGCAGCTTGGAAACAGACGATGGCTACACCTTC. The chain has TRBV5-1 and TRBJ1-2; D gene unclear. Germline V gene sequence: CDR1 SGHRS, CDR2 YFSETQ. The CDR3 is made up of 13 amino acids. V lost 0 bases, J lost 6 bases, and 9 bases lay in between.

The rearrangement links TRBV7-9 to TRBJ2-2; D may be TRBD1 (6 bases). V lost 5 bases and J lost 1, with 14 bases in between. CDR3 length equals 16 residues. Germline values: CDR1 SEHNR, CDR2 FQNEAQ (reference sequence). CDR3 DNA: TGTGCCAGCAGCGGAAAAGACAGGTTGAACACCGGGGAGCTGTTTTTT. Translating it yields CASSGKDRLNTGELFF.

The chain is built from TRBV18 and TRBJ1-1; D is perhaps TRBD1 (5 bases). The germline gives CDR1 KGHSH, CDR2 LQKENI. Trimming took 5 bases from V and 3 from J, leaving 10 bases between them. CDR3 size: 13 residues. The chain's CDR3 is CASSGARDTEAFF. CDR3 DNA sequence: TGTGCCAGCTCAGGGGCACGGGACACTGAAGCTTTCTTT.

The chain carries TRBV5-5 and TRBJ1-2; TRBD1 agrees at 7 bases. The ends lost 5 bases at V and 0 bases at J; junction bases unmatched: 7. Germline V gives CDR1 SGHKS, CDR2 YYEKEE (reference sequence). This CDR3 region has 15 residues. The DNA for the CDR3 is TGTGCCAGCAGGAGACAGGGCGCCCCTAACTATGGCTACACCTTC. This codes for CASRRQGAPNYGYTF. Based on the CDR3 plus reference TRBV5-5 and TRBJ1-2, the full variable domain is DAGVTQSPTHLIKTRGQQVTLRCSPISGHKSVSWYQQVLGQGPQFIFQYYEKEERGRGNFPDRFSARQFPNYSSELNVNALLLGDSALYLCASRRQGAPNYGYTFGSGTRLTVV.

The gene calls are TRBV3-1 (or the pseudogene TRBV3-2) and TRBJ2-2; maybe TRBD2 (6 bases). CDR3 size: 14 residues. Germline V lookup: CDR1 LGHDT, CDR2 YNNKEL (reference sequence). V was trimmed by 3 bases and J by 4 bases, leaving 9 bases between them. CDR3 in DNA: TGTGCCAGCAGCCAGGGAGGACCCACCGGGGAGCTGTTTTTT. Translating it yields CASSQGGPTGELFF.

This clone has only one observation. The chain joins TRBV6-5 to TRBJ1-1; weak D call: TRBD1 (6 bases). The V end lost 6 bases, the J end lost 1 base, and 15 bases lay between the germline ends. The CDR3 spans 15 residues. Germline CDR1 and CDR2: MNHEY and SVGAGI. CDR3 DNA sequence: TGTGCCAGCAGGCCTCCGGGACAATCGAACACTGAAGCTTTCTTT. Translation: CASRPPGQSNTEAFF.